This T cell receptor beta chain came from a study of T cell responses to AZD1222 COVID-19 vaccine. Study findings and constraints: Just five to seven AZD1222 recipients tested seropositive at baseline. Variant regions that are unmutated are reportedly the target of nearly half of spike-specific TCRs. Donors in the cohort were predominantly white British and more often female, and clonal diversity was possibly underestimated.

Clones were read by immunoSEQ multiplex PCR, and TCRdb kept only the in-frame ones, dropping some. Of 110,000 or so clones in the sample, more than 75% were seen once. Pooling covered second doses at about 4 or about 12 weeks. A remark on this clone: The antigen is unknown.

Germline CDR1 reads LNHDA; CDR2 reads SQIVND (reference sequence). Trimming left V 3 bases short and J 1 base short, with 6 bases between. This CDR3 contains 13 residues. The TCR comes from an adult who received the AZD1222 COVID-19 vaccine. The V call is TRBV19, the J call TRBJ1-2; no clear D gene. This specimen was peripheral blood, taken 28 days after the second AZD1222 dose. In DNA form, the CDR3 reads TGTGCCAGTAGTATTAAGATTAACTATGGCTACACCTTC. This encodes CASSIKINYGYTF. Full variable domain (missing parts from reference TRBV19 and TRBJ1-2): DGGITQSPKYLFRKEGQNVTLSCEQNLNHDAMYWYRQDPGQGLRLIYYSQIVNDFQKGDIAEGYSVSREKKESFPLTVTSAQKNPTAFYLCASSIKINYGYTFGSGTRLTVV.